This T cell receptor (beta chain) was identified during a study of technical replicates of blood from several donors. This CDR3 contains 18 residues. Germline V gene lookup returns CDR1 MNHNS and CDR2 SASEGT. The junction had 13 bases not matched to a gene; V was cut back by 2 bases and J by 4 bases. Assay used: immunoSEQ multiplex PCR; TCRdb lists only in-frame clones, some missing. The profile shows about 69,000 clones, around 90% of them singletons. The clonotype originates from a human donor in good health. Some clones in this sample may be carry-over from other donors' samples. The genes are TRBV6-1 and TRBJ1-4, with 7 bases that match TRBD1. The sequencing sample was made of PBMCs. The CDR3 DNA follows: TGTGCCAGCAGTGAAATGGTTTGGGGTAGGGACAGTAATGAAAAACTGTTTTTT. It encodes CASSEMVWGRDSNEKLFF.